Listed below are T cell receptor beta chains from one sample, sequenced in a study of T cells in localized non-small cell lung cancer. The protocol was immunoSEQ multiplex PCR, while the TCRdb copy is restricted to in-frame clones and leaves out a portion. The sample lists 45,000 to 70,000 clones, 75% to 90% seen once, with 4.5% to 5.5% in the top ten. The starting material was peripheral blood, obtained before any cancer treatment. These receptors were collected from a woman aged 40 to 75 with stage I lung adenocarcinoma. CDR3s include the opening cysteine and the closing phenylalanine or tryptophan. D genes are given only for firm matches. The listing skips clone size in some rows; elsewhere it reads once, few, many or a size class.

v_gene	j_gene	d_gene	abundance	CDR3aa	CDR3nt
TRBV19	TRBJ1-6	TRBD1	-	CASQDRGNSPLHF	TGTGCCAGTCAGGACAGGGGGAATTCACCCCTCCACTTT
TRBV18	TRBJ1-5	TRBD1	-	CASSLGTGYQPQHF	TGTGCCAGCTCCCTTGGGACAGGCTATCAGCCCCAGCATTTT
TRBV27	TRBJ2-7	TRBD2	-	CASSLSAGGLSYEQYF	TGTGCCAGCAGTTTATCAGCGGGGGGCCTCTCCTACGAGCAGTACTTC
TRBV7-2	TRBJ2-3	-	-	CASSKGTTHTDTQYF	TGTGCCAGCAGCAAAGGGACCACCCACACAGATACGCAGTATTTT
TRBV7-2	TRBJ2-1	TRBD2	-	CASSRSGGGNEQFF	TGTGCCAGCAGCCGAAGCGGGGGTGGGAATGAGCAGTTCTTC
TRBV6-1	TRBJ2-1	TRBD2	-	CASSGTAGGGYNEQFF	TGTGCCAGCAGTGGAACAGCGGGGGGAGGGTACAATGAGCAGTTCTTC
TRBV30	TRBJ2-5	-	-	CAWSLKPAARETQYF	TGTGCCTGGAGCCTAAAACCTGCGGCTCGGGAGACCCAGTACTTC
TRBV6-5	TRBJ1-2	-	-	CASTSGKTSYGYTF	TGTGCCAGCACCTCTGGTAAAACGAGCTATGGCTACACCTTC
TRBV7-9	TRBJ2-5	-	-	CASRFWAAPQETQYF	TGTGCCAGCAGGTTCTGGGCCGCTCCACAAGAGACCCAGTACTTC
TRBV9	TRBJ1-2	-	-	CASSMRDSYGYTF	TGTGCCAGCAGCATGCGGGACTCTTATGGCTACACCTTC
TRBV5-1	TRBJ2-1	-	-	CASSLEDRYNEQFF	TGCGCCAGCAGCTTGGAGGACAGATACAATGAGCAGTTCTTC
TRBV5-1	TRBJ2-5	TRBD1	-	CASSINRGETQYF	TGCGCCAGCAGCATAAACAGGGGAGAGACCCAGTACTTC
TRBV15	TRBJ1-1	-	-	CATSRDLTGDTEAFF	TGTGCCACCAGCAGAGATCTTACAGGAGACACTGAAGCTTTCTTT
TRBV19	TRBJ1-5	TRBD1	-	CASSMRTGGNQPQHF	TGTGCCAGTAGTATGAGGACAGGGGGTAATCAGCCCCAGCATTTT
TRBV5-1	TRBJ2-2	-	-	CASSRTAMNTGELFF	TGCGCCAGCAGCCGGACAGCAATGAACACCGGGGAGCTGTTTTTT
TRBV4-3	TRBJ2-2	-	-	CASSQDKEVTGELFF	TGCGCCAGCAGCCAAGATAAGGAAGTCACCGGGGAGCTGTTTTTT
TRBV9	TRBJ2-1	TRBD2	-	CASSVGTSPINEQFF	TGTGCCAGCAGCGTAGGGACTAGCCCCATCAATGAGCAGTTCTTC
TRBV7-2	TRBJ1-5	TRBD1	-	CASSSSTGPGQPQHF	TGTGCCAGCAGCTCCTCGACAGGGCCTGGGCAGCCCCAGCATTTT
TRBV4-1	TRBJ1-4	TRBD1	few	CASSQDEGGSQDF	TGCGCCAGCAGCCAAGATGAAGGGGGCAGCCAGGATTTT
TRBV25-1	TRBJ2-2	TRBD1	-	CASSRGQGATGELFF	TGTGCCAGTTCTCGAGGGCAGGGGGCGACCGGGGAGCTGTTTTTT
TRBV6-6	TRBJ1-1	-	-	CASTPQGNTEAFF	TGTGCCAGCACCCCACAGGGGAACACTGAAGCTTTCTTT
TRBV7-3	TRBJ2-1	TRBD2	-	CASSGLAGEQFF	TGTGCCAGCAGCGGACTAGCGGGAGAGCAGTTCTTC
TRBV7-9	TRBJ2-2	-	-	CASSFGQHTGELFF	TGTGCCAGCAGCTTTGGACAGCACACCGGGGAGCTGTTTTTT
TRBV30	TRBJ2-3	TRBD2	-	CAGHLLPSGSTDTQYF	TGTGCCGGCCACCTCCTCCCTAGCGGCAGCACAGATACGCAGTATTTT
TRBV7-2	TRBJ2-7	-	-	CASSPGRSPYEQYF	TGTGCCAGCAGCCCCGGTCGAAGCCCCTACGAGCAGTACTTC
TRBV18	TRBJ2-7	TRBD1	once	CASSPPGQGGEQYF	TGTGCCAGCTCACCACCCGGACAGGGTGGCGAGCAGTACTTC
TRBV19	TRBJ1-2	-	-	CASSPDKNYGYTF	TGTGCCAGTAGTCCGGACAAGAACTATGGCTACACCTTC
TRBV12-5	TRBJ2-2	-	-	CASGPGDLAGELFF	TGTGCTAGTGGTCCCGGAGATCTCGCCGGGGAGCTGTTTTTT
TRBV11-2	TRBJ2-7	TRBD1	-	CASSWDRLGGEQYF	TGTGCCAGCAGCTGGGACAGGTTAGGAGGGGAGCAGTACTTC
TRBV27	TRBJ1-4	-	-	CASSLLEGVGEKLFF	TGTGCCAGCAGTTTATTGGAGGGGGTCGGTGAAAAACTGTTTTTT
TRBV28	TRBJ1-1	-	-	CASSLGPRAEAFF	TGTGCCAGCAGTTTAGGCCCGCGGGCTGAAGCTTTCTTT
TRBV30	TRBJ2-5	-	-	CAWSGKQGMWETQYF	TGTGCCTGGAGTGGGAAACAGGGAATGTGGGAGACCCAGTACTTC
TRBV7-2	TRBJ2-1	TRBD1	-	CASGQGAYNEQFF	TGTGCCAGCGGCCAGGGGGCTTACAATGAGCAGTTCTTC
TRBV7-2	TRBJ2-3	-	-	CASSIDTDTQYF	TGTGCCAGCAGCATCGACACAGATACGCAGTATTTT
TRBV29-1	TRBJ2-2	-	-	CSVGNIVANTGELFF	TGCAGCGTGGGTAATATAGTGGCGAACACCGGGGAGCTGTTTTTT
TRBV28	TRBJ1-4	TRBD1	-	CASSPSGQGEKGKLFF	TGTGCCAGCAGTCCAAGTGGACAGGGTGAGAAGGGAAAACTGTTTTTT
TRBV28	TRBJ1-1	-	once	CASSPRRQYGEAFF	TGTGCCAGCAGTCCAAGAAGACAGTATGGTGAAGCTTTCTTT
TRBV28	TRBJ1-5	-	-	CASSSYIPAGGQPQHF	TGTGCCAGCAGTTCATACATCCCTGCGGGGGGACAGCCCCAGCATTTT
TRBV5-6	TRBJ2-3	-	-	CASSWFTRTNTDTQYF	TGTGCCAGCAGCTGGTTTACCCGCACAAACACAGATACGCAGTATTTT
TRBV5-1	TRBJ1-1	TRBD1	-	CASSPQGQGWDLGTEAFF	TGCGCCAGCAGCCCGCAAGGACAGGGGTGGGATTTAGGCACTGAAGCTTTCTTT
TRBV6-5	TRBJ2-3	TRBD2	-	CASSSLAGSSTDTQYF	TGTGCCAGCAGTTCCCTAGCGGGGTCAAGCACAGATACGCAGTATTTT
TRBV23-1	TRBJ1-1	TRBD1	-	CASSHPRGRNTEAFF	TGCGCCAGCAGTCACCCCAGGGGGCGGAACACTGAAGCTTTCTTT
TRBV7-8	TRBJ1-1	TRBD1	-	CASSLTGGNTEAFF	TGTGCCAGCAGCCTCACAGGGGGAAACACTGAAGCTTTCTTT
TRBV28	TRBJ1-6	TRBD1	-	CASSQGQPNSPLHF	TGTGCCAGCAGCCAGGGACAGCCCAATTCACCCCTCCACTTT
TRBV28	TRBJ1-2	-	-	CASSLGRTSGYTF	TGTGCCAGCAGTTTGGGCAGGACGAGTGGCTACACCTTC
TRBV9	TRBJ2-1	TRBD2	-	CASSVVSGGANEQFF	TGTGCCAGCAGCGTAGTTAGCGGGGGGGCCAATGAGCAGTTCTTC
TRBV27	TRBJ1-1	-	once	CASSFGQAYTEAFF	TGTGCCAGCAGTTTTGGCCAGGCCTACACTGAAGCTTTCTTT
TRBV5-1	TRBJ1-4	TRBD1	-	CASSFRQGTNEKLFF	TGCGCCAGCAGCTTCCGACAGGGTACTAATGAAAAACTGTTTTTT
TRBV4-3	TRBJ2-6	-	-	CASSLSVGANVLTF	TGCGCCAGCAGCCTTTCCGTTGGGGCCAACGTCCTGACTTTC
TRBV7-9	TRBJ1-1	-	few	CASSLGQSNTEAFF	TGTGCCAGCAGCTTAGGACAGTCTAACACTGAAGCTTTCTTT
TRBV6-1	TRBJ1-2	-	-	CASSVALTYGYTF	TGTGCCAGCAGTGTGGCCCTAACGTATGGCTACACCTTC
TRBV7-8	TRBJ2-7	-	-	CASSPYSYEQYF	TGTGCCAGCAGCCCCTACAGCTACGAGCAGTACTTC
TRBV28	TRBJ2-1	TRBD2	-	CASVPAVAGAGEQFF	TGTGCCAGCGTCCCCGCGGTAGCGGGGGCCGGAGAGCAGTTCTTC
TRBV7-7	TRBJ2-5	TRBD1	-	CASSPDRGKGETQYF	TGTGCCAGCAGCCCGGACAGGGGAAAGGGAGAGACCCAGTACTTC
TRBV9	TRBJ1-3	-	-	CASSVEEISGNTIYF	TGTGCCAGCAGCGTAGAGGAGATCTCTGGAAACACCATATATTTT
TRBV5-4	TRBJ2-1	TRBD1	once	CASSTRDRGGGQFF	TGTGCCAGCAGCACCCGGGACAGGGGGGGAGGGCAGTTCTTC
TRBV14	TRBJ2-1	TRBD2	-	CASSPLGGGGYNEQFF	TGTGCCAGCAGCCCGCTGGGCGGGGGTGGCTACAATGAGCAGTTCTTC
TRBV7-6	TRBJ2-3	-	-	CASSLVPADTQYF	TGTGCCAGCAGCTTGGTACCCGCAGATACGCAGTATTTT
TRBV7-2	TRBJ2-5	TRBD1	-	CASSDRGQTQYF	TGTGCCAGCAGCGACAGGGGCCAGACCCAGTACTTC